Listed below are T cell receptor beta chains from one sample, sequenced in a study of PD-L1 blockade in urothelial cancer. Using immunoSEQ multiplex PCR, the repertoire was profiled, and TCRdb retains in-frame clones only, with some absent. The table records 90,000 or so clones, 85% to 90% of them present only once. This material consisted of PBMCs, taken around atezolizumab (anti-PD-L1) treatment. Receptors originate from a man aged 55-75 years with urothelial cancer. Each CDR3 is given with its conserved first and last residue. The order of the fields is clone size, V gene, J gene, D gene, CDR3 DNA, CDR3 protein. The D gene is left open where the match is weak. Clone sizes are given selectively: once, few, many, or a class where the clone is expanded.

clone size: NA; V gene: TRBV27; J gene: TRBJ1-2; D gene: TRBD1; CDR3 DNA: TGTGCCAGCAGTACCGGACAGGGGGTGGGCTACACCTTC; CDR3 protein: CASSTGQGVGYTF
clone size: NA; V gene: TRBV9; J gene: TRBJ1-3; D gene: TRBD1; CDR3 DNA: TGTGCCAGCAGCGCGCGACAGGGGGCCCCCCCTGGAAACACCATATATTTT; CDR3 protein: CASSARQGAPPGNTIYF
clone size: NA; V gene: TRBV28; J gene: TRBJ1-2; D gene: TRBD1; CDR3 DNA: TGTGCCAGCAGTCTTCCGGGACAGGGCTATGGCTACACCTTC; CDR3 protein: CASSLPGQGYGYTF
clone size: NA; V gene: TRBV5-4; J gene: TRBJ2-2; D gene: NA; CDR3 DNA: TGTGCCAGCAGCTTGAGCGGTCTAGCTGGCACCGGGGAGCTGTTTTTT; CDR3 protein: CASSLSGLAGTGELFF
clone size: once; V gene: TRBV20-1; J gene: TRBJ2-1; D gene: NA; CDR3 DNA: TGCAGTGCTAGTGGCAGGGATGAGCAGTTCTTC; CDR3 protein: CSASGRDEQFF
clone size: NA; V gene: TRBV9; J gene: TRBJ2-3; D gene: TRBD2; CDR3 DNA: TGTGCCAGCAGCGTAGGACTAGCGGGGGGCCCAGATACGCAGTATTTT; CDR3 protein: CASSVGLAGGPDTQYF
clone size: NA; V gene: TRBV7-2; J gene: TRBJ2-7; D gene: NA; CDR3 DNA: TGTGCCAGCAGCACCCCCGCCCGGGGAGTAGGGCAGTACTTC; CDR3 protein: CASSTPARGVGQYF
clone size: NA; V gene: TRBV6-5; J gene: TRBJ2-3; D gene: NA; CDR3 DNA: TGTGCCAGCAGTTACGGCGGATATACGCAGTATTTT; CDR3 protein: CASSYGGYTQYF
clone size: NA; V gene: TRBV7-9; J gene: TRBJ2-7; D gene: NA; CDR3 DNA: TGTGCCAGCAGCGACCTCAGGGGAGGGACACGGACCTACGAGCAGTACTTC; CDR3 protein: CASSDLRGGTRTYEQYF
clone size: NA; V gene: TRBV7-2; J gene: TRBJ2-1; D gene: TRBD2; CDR3 DNA: TGTGCCAGCAGCCGACTAGCGGAGGGGGGTGAGCAGTTCTTC; CDR3 protein: CASSRLAEGGEQFF
clone size: NA; V gene: TRBV14; J gene: TRBJ2-1; D gene: TRBD2; CDR3 DNA: TGTGCCAGCAGCGTTATGGCTAGCGGATTTAGCTCCTACAATGAGCAGTTCTTC; CDR3 protein: CASSVMASGFSSYNEQFF
clone size: NA; V gene: TRBV18; J gene: TRBJ1-5; D gene: NA; CDR3 DNA: TGTGCCAGCTCACCGTTCCGGGATCGGGATCAGCCCCAGCATTTT; CDR3 protein: CASSPFRDRDQPQHF
clone size: NA; V gene: TRBV25-1; J gene: TRBJ2-7; D gene: TRBD2; CDR3 DNA: TGTGCCAGCAGTGAACCTACTAGCGGGGAGACGGGGGAGCAGTACTTC; CDR3 protein: CASSEPTSGETGEQYF
clone size: NA; V gene: TRBV6-1; J gene: TRBJ2-3; D gene: TRBD2; CDR3 DNA: TGTGCCAGCAGTGACGGGACGAACAGGGTGCTAGCGGGGGGAACAGATACGCAGTATTTT; CDR3 protein: CASSDGTNRVLAGGTDTQYF
clone size: NA; V gene: TRBV7-2; J gene: TRBJ2-3; D gene: NA; CDR3 DNA: TGTGCCAGCAGCCCATATAATAGGGGCCCAGATACGCAGTATTTT; CDR3 protein: CASSPYNRGPDTQYF
clone size: NA; V gene: TRBV2; J gene: TRBJ1-6; D gene: NA; CDR3 DNA: TGTGCCAGCAGTGAAACAGTTTCACCCCTCCACTTT; CDR3 protein: CASSETVSPLHF
clone size: NA; V gene: TRBV2; J gene: TRBJ2-7; D gene: TRBD2; CDR3 DNA: TGTGCCAGCAGTACCCGGGGGCCAGCGGGGGCCTCCTACGAGCAGTACTTC; CDR3 protein: CASSTRGPAGASYEQYF
clone size: NA; V gene: TRBV9; J gene: TRBJ1-2; D gene: NA; CDR3 DNA: TGTGCCAGCAGTAGGGGCAGGGACTATGGCTACACCTTC; CDR3 protein: CASSRGRDYGYTF
clone size: NA; V gene: TRBV4-1; J gene: TRBJ2-1; D gene: TRBD2; CDR3 DNA: TGCGCCAGCAGCCAAGATTTTGAACTAGCGGGGCGCAATGAGCAGTTCTTC; CDR3 protein: CASSQDFELAGRNEQFF
clone size: NA; V gene: TRBV30; J gene: TRBJ1-4; D gene: NA; CDR3 DNA: TGTGCCTGGAGTATGCTTGTGGGCGAAAAACTGTTTTTT; CDR3 protein: CAWSMLVGEKLFF
clone size: NA; V gene: TRBV7-3; J gene: TRBJ2-5; D gene: TRBD2; CDR3 DNA: TGTGCCAGCAGCTTAACTCTAGCGGGGGGCTCCGGGGGGACCCAGTACTTC; CDR3 protein: CASSLTLAGGSGGTQYF
clone size: NA; V gene: TRBV10-3; J gene: TRBJ1-5; D gene: NA; CDR3 DNA: TGTGCCATCAGTGACAGGGATCAGCCCCAGCATTTT; CDR3 protein: CAISDRDQPQHF
clone size: few; V gene: TRBV4-1; J gene: TRBJ1-2; D gene: NA; CDR3 DNA: TGCGCCAGCAGACGGGCGCAGCAGACAGATGGCTACACCTTC; CDR3 protein: CASRRAQQTDGYTF
clone size: NA; V gene: TRBV28; J gene: TRBJ2-7; D gene: NA; CDR3 DNA: TGTGCCAGCAGTTTAAACCAGGCTCCCTACGAGCAGTACTTC; CDR3 protein: CASSLNQAPYEQYF
clone size: NA; V gene: TRBV5-4; J gene: TRBJ2-3; D gene: TRBD2; CDR3 DNA: TGTGCCAGCAGCTCGGGGGGAAGCGGGGGTTTGGATACGCAGTATTTT; CDR3 protein: CASSSGGSGGLDTQYF
clone size: NA; V gene: TRBV4-2; J gene: TRBJ2-5; D gene: NA; CDR3 DNA: TGTGCCAGCAGCCTGTTACGGGGAGCAGAGACCCAGTACTTC; CDR3 protein: CASSLLRGAETQYF
clone size: once; V gene: TRBV5-4; J gene: TRBJ2-3; D gene: NA; CDR3 DNA: TGTGCCAGCAGCTTTTTCCACACAGATACGCAGTATTTT; CDR3 protein: CASSFFHTDTQYF
clone size: NA; V gene: TRBV10-2; J gene: TRBJ2-7; D gene: TRBD2; CDR3 DNA: TGCGCCAGCAGTGGGCTCCCTAGCGGGGGGGAGGTACGAAAGCAGTACTTC; CDR3 protein: CASSGLPSGGEVRKQYF
clone size: NA; V gene: TRBV5-6; J gene: TRBJ2-1; D gene: TRBD2; CDR3 DNA: TGTGCCAGCAGCCCAATGACTAGCGGGGATTGGAATGAGCAGTTCTTC; CDR3 protein: CASSPMTSGDWNEQFF
clone size: NA; V gene: TRBV9; J gene: TRBJ2-2; D gene: TRBD2; CDR3 DNA: TGTGCCAGCAGCGTAGAAGAAGGGATAGCGGGTTTTACCGGGGAGCTGTTTTTT; CDR3 protein: CASSVEEGIAGFTGELFF
clone size: NA; V gene: TRBV7-9; J gene: TRBJ2-3; D gene: NA; CDR3 DNA: TGTGCCAGCAGCTCCCGACAGAGTCCCCGGGGCACAGATACGCAGTATTTT; CDR3 protein: CASSSRQSPRGTDTQYF
clone size: NA; V gene: TRBV7-8; J gene: TRBJ2-3; D gene: NA; CDR3 DNA: TGTGCCAGCAGCGAAAACTCCGGGTCCAAGTACACAGATACGCAGTATTTT; CDR3 protein: CASSENSGSKYTDTQYF
clone size: few; V gene: TRBV11-2; J gene: TRBJ1-1; D gene: NA; CDR3 DNA: TGTGCCAGCAGCTTAGAAGGGGGGGCTTCGACTGAAGCTTTCTTT; CDR3 protein: CASSLEGGASTEAFF
clone size: NA; V gene: TRBV7-3; J gene: TRBJ2-3; D gene: TRBD2; CDR3 DNA: TGTGCCAGCAGCCCGGGACTAGCGGGAGATACGCAGTATTTT; CDR3 protein: CASSPGLAGDTQYF
clone size: NA; V gene: TRBV9; J gene: TRBJ2-2; D gene: NA; CDR3 DNA: TGTGCCAGCAGCGAACAAACCGACAGCCTGCTTCGCGGGGAGCTGTTTTTT; CDR3 protein: CASSEQTDSLLRGELFF
clone size: NA; V gene: TRBV28; J gene: TRBJ2-5; D gene: NA; CDR3 DNA: TGTGCCAGCGTGATACAGGGAGCCCAGTACTTC; CDR3 protein: CASVIQGAQYF
clone size: NA; V gene: TRBV9; J gene: TRBJ1-1; D gene: NA; CDR3 DNA: TGTGCCAGCAGCGTAGCTACCCTCCGAAGCACTGAAGCTTTCTTT; CDR3 protein: CASSVATLRSTEAFF
clone size: NA; V gene: TRBV7-2; J gene: TRBJ2-7; D gene: TRBD2; CDR3 DNA: TGTGCCAGCAGCTTACAGACTAGCGGGGCCCACCGGGGCGAGCAGTACTTC; CDR3 protein: CASSLQTSGAHRGEQYF
clone size: NA; V gene: TRBV30; J gene: TRBJ1-5; D gene: NA; CDR3 DNA: TGTGCCTGGAGTGCCGGGTCTAGCAATCAGCCCCAGCATTTT; CDR3 protein: CAWSAGSSNQPQHF
clone size: NA; V gene: TRBV2; J gene: TRBJ1-5; D gene: NA; CDR3 DNA: TGTGCCAGCAGACGAATAGGACAGTTAATCCATTTT; CDR3 protein: CASRRIGQLIHF
clone size: NA; V gene: TRBV5-4; J gene: TRBJ1-5; D gene: NA; CDR3 DNA: TGTGCCAGCAGCTTGGCGGTCGTCCGGCGGCAGCCCCAGCATTTT; CDR3 protein: CASSLAVVRRQPQHF
clone size: once; V gene: TRBV7-6; J gene: TRBJ1-4; D gene: TRBD1; CDR3 DNA: TGTGCCAGCAGCTTAGTTCGGGGACAGGGGGCGACTAATGAAAAACTGTTTTTT; CDR3 protein: CASSLVRGQGATNEKLFF
clone size: NA; V gene: TRBV5-1; J gene: TRBJ2-7; D gene: TRBD1; CDR3 DNA: TGCGCCAGCAGCCCGGGACAGAGAACCTACGAGCAGTACTTC; CDR3 protein: CASSPGQRTYEQYF
clone size: NA; V gene: TRBV7-8; J gene: TRBJ2-1; D gene: TRBD2; CDR3 DNA: TGTGCCAGCAGCCCCCGGACTAGCTTCAGCTCCTACAATGAGCAGTTCTTC; CDR3 protein: CASSPRTSFSSYNEQFF
clone size: NA; V gene: TRBV19; J gene: TRBJ2-5; D gene: TRBD2; CDR3 DNA: TGTGCCAGTGGCGGACTAGCGGGGGGACTAGAGACCCAGTACTTC; CDR3 protein: CASGGLAGGLETQYF
clone size: NA; V gene: TRBV25-1; J gene: TRBJ1-1; D gene: NA; CDR3 DNA: TGTGCCAGCAGCCCCTTACTCGAGGGCACTGAAGCTTTCTTT; CDR3 protein: CASSPLLEGTEAFF
clone size: NA; V gene: TRBV6-5; J gene: TRBJ2-1; D gene: TRBD1; CDR3 DNA: TGTGCCAGCAGTTTCTCGACAGGGGGCGTTTTCAATGAGCAGTTCTTC; CDR3 protein: CASSFSTGGVFNEQFF
clone size: once; V gene: TRBV5-1; J gene: TRBJ2-7; D gene: NA; CDR3 DNA: TGCGCCAGCAGCTTGGCAGTCGGGGGGACAAGCTACGAGCAGTACTTC; CDR3 protein: CASSLAVGGTSYEQYF
clone size: NA; V gene: TRBV14; J gene: TRBJ2-7; D gene: TRBD1; CDR3 DNA: TGTGCCAGCAGCCGGGACAGGGCTGGGGAGCAGTACTTC; CDR3 protein: CASSRDRAGEQYF
clone size: NA; V gene: TRBV6-1; J gene: TRBJ1-5; D gene: NA; CDR3 DNA: TGTGCCAGCAGTAAAGGGGACTTAATTGTGCAGCCCCAGCATTTT; CDR3 protein: CASSKGDLIVQPQHF